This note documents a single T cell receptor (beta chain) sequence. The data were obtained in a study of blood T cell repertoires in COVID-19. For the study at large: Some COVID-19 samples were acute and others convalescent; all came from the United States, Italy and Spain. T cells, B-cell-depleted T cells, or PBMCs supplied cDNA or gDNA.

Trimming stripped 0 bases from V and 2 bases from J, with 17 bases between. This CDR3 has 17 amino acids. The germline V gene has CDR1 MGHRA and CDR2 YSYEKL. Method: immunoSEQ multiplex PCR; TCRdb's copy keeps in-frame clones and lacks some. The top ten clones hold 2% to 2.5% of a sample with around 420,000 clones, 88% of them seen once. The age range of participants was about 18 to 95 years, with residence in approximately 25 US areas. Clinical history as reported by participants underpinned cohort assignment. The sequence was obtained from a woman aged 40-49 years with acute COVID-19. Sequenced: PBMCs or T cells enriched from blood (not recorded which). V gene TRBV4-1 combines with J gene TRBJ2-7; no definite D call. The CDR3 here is CASSQDWLPGRTYEQYF. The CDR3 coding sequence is TGCGCCAGCAGCCAAGATTGGTTGCCCGGCAGGACCTACGAGCAGTACTTC.